A selection of T cell receptor beta chains follows, all from one sample in a study of blood T cell repertoires in COVID-19. Sequenced by immunoSEQ multiplex PCR; TCRdb stores in-frame clones only, minus some. The profile shows about 270,000 clones, approximately 91% of them singletons. Specimen: PBMCs or T cells enriched from blood (not recorded which). The receptors here all came from a middle-aged woman with acute COVID-19. The CDR3 runs from the conserved cysteine through the conserved F or W. A D gene is named only where the DNA matches it firmly. The size entry is marked missing in some rows and otherwise reads once, few, many or a size class.

j_call: TRBJ1-6; d_call: .; v_call: TRBV9; clone_size: .; cdr3_nt: TGTGCCAGCAGCACGCGGGCCGCGATCGGTTCACCCCTCCACTTT; cdr3_aa: CASSTRAAIGSPLHF
j_call: TRBJ1-1; d_call: TRBD1; v_call: TRBV7-2; clone_size: .; cdr3_nt: TGTGCCAGCAGCGTCACTAGGACAGGGGGCCACACTGAAGCTTTCTTT; cdr3_aa: CASSVTRTGGHTEAFF
j_call: TRBJ2-2; d_call: .; v_call: TRBV24-1; clone_size: .; cdr3_nt: TGTGCCACCAGTGACAGACAGGTAACCACCGGGGAGCTGTTTTTT; cdr3_aa: CATSDRQVTTGELFF
j_call: TRBJ1-3; d_call: .; v_call: TRBV28; clone_size: .; cdr3_nt: TGTGCCACCACAGTGAACGGAAACACCATATATTTT; cdr3_aa: CATTVNGNTIYF
j_call: TRBJ2-3; d_call: .; v_call: TRBV28; clone_size: .; cdr3_nt: TGTGCCAGCCTAGGAGATACGCAGTATTTT; cdr3_aa: CASLGDTQYF
j_call: TRBJ1-4; d_call: .; v_call: TRBV6-5; clone_size: few; cdr3_nt: TGTGCCAGCAGTTACTCGATAGAGAAGGAAAAACTGTTTTTT; cdr3_aa: CASSYSIEKEKLFF
j_call: TRBJ2-3; d_call: .; v_call: TRBV7-2; clone_size: .; cdr3_nt: TGTGCCAGCAGCTTAGTCCCCATCACGGGCACAGATACGCAGTATTTT; cdr3_aa: CASSLVPITGTDTQYF
j_call: TRBJ1-5; d_call: .; v_call: TRBV19; clone_size: once; cdr3_nt: TGTGCCAGTAGTATCGGGGGGGCAGGGCAGCCCCAGCATTTT; cdr3_aa: CASSIGGAGQPQHF
j_call: TRBJ2-3; d_call: TRBD1; v_call: TRBV6-6; clone_size: .; cdr3_nt: TGTGCCAGCAGCCGACAGGGGGCTTCGGGGGATACGCAGTATTTT; cdr3_aa: CASSRQGASGDTQYF
j_call: TRBJ2-4; d_call: TRBD1; v_call: TRBV19; clone_size: .; cdr3_nt: TGTGCCAGTACTCAATCTCCGGGACAGGTTCCCAAAAACATTCAGTACTTC; cdr3_aa: CASTQSPGQVPKNIQYF
j_call: TRBJ2-5; d_call: TRBD2; v_call: TRBV29-1; clone_size: .; cdr3_nt: TGCAGCGTGGGACTAGCGGGGCCGGGGGCCCAGTACTTC; cdr3_aa: CSVGLAGPGAQYF
j_call: TRBJ2-7; d_call: .; v_call: TRBV19; clone_size: .; cdr3_nt: TGTGCCAGTTCTAGTTTCCACGAGCAGTACTTC; cdr3_aa: CASSSFHEQYF
j_call: TRBJ2-7; d_call: .; v_call: TRBV3-1/TRBV3-2; clone_size: .; cdr3_nt: TGTGCCAGCAGCCAAGGCATTAGGGGGGGGTTCTCCTACGAGCAGTACTTC; cdr3_aa: CASSQGIRGGFSYEQYF
j_call: TRBJ1-1; d_call: .; v_call: TRBV7-9; clone_size: .; cdr3_nt: TGTGCCAGCAGCTTACCAGGACAGACCCCTGAAGCTTTCTTT; cdr3_aa: CASSLPGQTPEAFF
j_call: TRBJ1-1; d_call: TRBD1; v_call: TRBV29-1; clone_size: .; cdr3_nt: TGCAGCAGCCGGGACAGGGCTTCCCAGTCAGCTTTCTTT; cdr3_aa: CSSRDRASQSAFF